Below, 17 T cell receptor beta chains from the same sample are listed, as sequenced in a study of blood T cell repertoires in COVID-19. Sequencing was performed with immunoSEQ multiplex PCR; in TCRdb, only in-frame clones are kept and a portion is missing. The sample carries roughly 180,000 clones, about 83% recorded once. Input material: PBMCs or T cells enriched from blood (not recorded which). Receptors originate from a woman under 40 who had recovered from COVID-19.

The rearrangement uses TRBV5-1 and TRBJ2-2; 8 bases agree with TRBD2. V was pared by 2 bases and J by 0 bases, with 3 bases of the junction left unmatched. The germline gives CDR1 SGHRS, CDR2 YFSETQ. The CDR3 loop spans 16 amino acids. The CDR3 DNA follows: TGCGCCAGCAGCTTCCTAGCGGGCGCGAACACCGGGGAGCTGTTTTTT. Encoded protein: CASSFLAGANTGELFF.

The genes are TRBV5-1 and TRBJ1-6; D is undetermined. The CDR3 has 14 residues. CDR1 and CDR2 (germline): SGHRS, YFSETQ. Trimming took 6 bases from V and 8 from J, leaving 15 bases between them. The CDR3 DNA sequence: TGCGCCAGCACCGACTACCTAGCGGATTCACCCCTCCACTTT. This translates into CASTDYLADSPLHF.

The chain is built from TRBV6-5 and TRBJ1-2, with D possibly TRBD1 on 6 matching bases. This CDR3 is built from 14 residues. Trimming cost V 6 bases and J 4 bases, with 15 bases left between them. Germline CDR1 is MNHEY and CDR2 is SVGAGI. The CDR3 nucleotides are TGTGCCAGCAGGGCCGTGGGACAAGGCTATGGCTACACCTTC. Its translation: CASRAVGQGYGYTF.

The chain uses TRBV7-9 and TRBJ1-4; tentative D call: TRBD1 (6 bases). There are 14 residues in the CDR3. Trimming removed 4 bases at V and 8 bases at J, with 14 bases between. Germline assignment: CDR1 SEHNR and CDR2 FQNEAQ (reference sequence). CDR3 DNA: TGTGCCAGCAGCTCCGTGGGGACAAACGAAAAACTGTTTTTT. Protein product: CASSSVGTNEKLFF.

This sequence joins TRBV3-1 (or the pseudogene TRBV3-2) and TRBJ2-3, with a weak D call TRBD1 (6 bases). Looked up from germline, CDR1 is LGHDT and CDR2 is YNNKEL (reference sequence). The CDR3 runs 14 residues. V was trimmed by 0 bases and J by 5 bases, leaving 9 bases between them. Here the CDR3 DNA reads TGTGCCAGCAGCCAAGATTGGGGGCTAGATACGCAGTATTTT. Its protein product is CASSQDWGLDTQYF.

This clone was counted only a few times. This rearrangement joins TRBV28 to TRBJ1-2, with 9 bases identical to TRBD1. Germline V gene sequence: CDR1 MDHEN, CDR2 SYDVKM. This CDR3 has 16 residues. Trimming removed 1 base from V and 0 bases from J; junction bases left unmatched: 3. CDR3 in DNA: TGTGCCAGCAGTTTATTACAGGGGGCCCCTAACTATGGCTACACCTTC. Translated, it gives CASSLLQGAPNYGYTF.

V usage is TRBV5-1 and J usage is TRBJ2-3, with 9 bases aligning to TRBD1. CDR3 size: 16 residues. Trimming at V came to 1 base and at J to 3 bases, leaving 6 bases not matched to a gene. CDR1 is SGHRS and CDR2 is YFSETQ in the germline V gene. The DNA for the CDR3 is TGCGCCAGCAGCTTGCTATCGGGACAGGGTACAGATACGCAGTATTTT. Translated: CASSLLSGQGTDTQYF.

This rearrangement joins TRBV7-9 to TRBJ2-7; 7 bases are shared with TRBD2. The J segment lost 5 bases and the V segment lost 5 bases, leaving 15 bases of the junction unmatched. The CDR3 has 16 residues. Germline-derived CDR1 and CDR2 are SEHNR and FQNEAQ (reference sequence). The chain's CDR3 is CASSRPVSAGENEQYF. Here the CDR3 DNA reads TGTGCCAGCAGCCGCCCAGTTTCCGCGGGAGAAAACGAGCAGTACTTC.

This chain links TRBV4-1 with TRBJ2-1; D may be TRBD1 (6 bases). The CDR3 length is 16 residues. V lost 3 bases to trimming and J lost 4 bases, with 16 bases between them. Germline V gene sequence: CDR1 MGHRA, CDR2 YSYEKL. CDR3 sequence (DNA): TGCGCCAGCAGCCATACAGTGCAGGGGCGTTACAATGAGCAGTTCTTC. It codes for CASSHTVQGRYNEQFF.

The genes are TRBV3-1 (or the pseudogene TRBV3-2) and TRBJ2-1; TRBD2 matches 7 bases. Trimming took 2 bases from V and 0 from J; bases not matched to a gene: 10. Germline V CDR1 and CDR2: LGHDT, YNNKEL (reference sequence). The CDR3 consists of 18 residues. The CDR3 spells CASSQSPSGLDSYNEQFF. The DNA for the CDR3 is TGTGCCAGCAGCCAATCTCCTAGCGGACTAGACTCCTACAATGAGCAGTTCTTC.

This clone was seen a single time. V gene TRBV18 combines with J gene TRBJ2-3; 10 bases map to TRBD2. Germline CDR1 KGHSH, CDR2 LQKENI. The CDR3 has 16 residues. V trimming: 3 bases; J trimming: 1 base; junction bases outside the gene matches: 4. The DNA for the CDR3 is TGTGCCAGCTCACCGTCAGCGGGAGGGGGCACAGATACGCAGTATTTT. It encodes CASSPSAGGGTDTQYF.

This chain joins TRBV15 and TRBJ2-5; 8 bases match TRBD2. Trimming cost V 0 bases and J 4 bases; bases outside gene matches: 4. CDR3 length: 15 amino acids. Looked up from germline, CDR1 is LNHNV and CDR2 is YYDKDF (reference sequence). CDR3 nucleotide sequence: TGTGCCACCAGCAGAGATCAGGCGGGAGGAGAGACCCAGTACTTC. Protein product: CATSRDQAGGETQYF. Complete variable domain (other parts from reference TRBV15 and TRBJ2-5): DAMVIQNPRYQVTQFGKPVTLSCSQTLNHNVMYWYQQKSSQAPKLLFHYYDKDFNNEADTPDNFQSRRPNTSFCFLDIRSPGLGDTAMYLCATSRDQAGGETQYFGPGTRLLVL.

The gene calls are TRBV19 and TRBJ2-1; 7 positions agree with TRBD2. Germline V CDR1 and CDR2: LNHDA, SQIVND (reference sequence). The J segment lost 6 bases and the V segment lost 4 bases, leaving 6 bases of the junction unmatched. The CDR3 has 14 amino acids. CDR3: CASSTGLDGNEQFF. In DNA form, the CDR3 reads TGTGCCAGTAGTACTGGACTAGATGGCAATGAGCAGTTCTTC.

V gene TRBV4-1 combines with J gene TRBJ2-7; 12 bases line up with TRBD2. V dropped 4 bases and J dropped 3; count of bases not matched to a gene: 4. The CDR3 has 15 residues. CDR1 MGHRA and CDR2 YSYEKL come from the germline V gene. CDR3: CASSLPTSGSYEQYF. The CDR3 DNA is TGCGCCAGCAGCCTCCCGACTAGCGGGAGCTACGAGCAGTACTTC.

The chain uses TRBV28 and TRBJ2-5, with 8 bases identical to TRBD2. Trimming cost V 3 bases and J 0 bases; bases outside gene matches: 3. The CDR3 spans 15 residues. Germline V gene lookup returns CDR1 MDHEN and CDR2 SYDVKM. The DNA of the CDR3 is TGTGCCAGCAGTTTCAAGCGGGAGTACCAAGAGACCCAGTACTTC. Encoded protein: CASSFKREYQETQYF.

This clone was observed a few times. Other nucleotide sequences in the sample specify the same CDR3. The V call is TRBV29-1, the J call TRBJ2-1, with a possible D match to TRBD2 (6 bases). Germline CDR1 reads SQVTM; CDR2 reads ANQGSEA. Between the trimmed V and J ends, which lost 5 bases and 5 bases, there was a span of 10 bases. The length of the CDR3 is 12 residues. The chain's CDR3 is CSVRRGDNEQFF. The DNA for the CDR3 is TGCAGCGTTCGGCGCGGGGACAATGAGCAGTTCTTC.

This rearrangement joins TRBV2 to TRBJ1-2; TRBD1 is a possible D gene (5 bases). The CDR3 loop spans 15 amino acids. V lost 9 bases to trimming and J lost 5 bases, with 22 bases between them. Germline CDR1 reads SNHLY; CDR2 reads FYNNEI. As DNA, the CDR3 is TGTGCCAGGCGGGACCGAGTGACCGTACAATATGGCTACACCTTC. It specifies CARRDRVTVQYGYTF.